One and the same sample provided the 5 T cell receptor beta chains below, sequenced in a study of blood T cell repertoires in COVID-19. Assay: immunoSEQ multiplex PCR; the TCRdb copy retains only in-frame clones and omits some. Of 150,000 to 200,000 clones in the sample, 85% to 90% were seen once. Sequencing was carried out using PBMCs or T cells enriched from blood (not recorded which). These receptors all stem from a woman in her 40s in a cohort exposed to, infected with or recovered from COVID-19 (not recorded which).

This chain uses TRBV7-9 with TRBJ2-5; TRBD2 might be the D (5 bases). The CDR3 loop spans 14 amino acids. V lost 0 bases and J lost 2, with 7 bases in between. Germline loops: CDR1 SEHNR, CDR2 FQNEAQ (reference sequence). CDR3 sequence: CASSLALGQETQYF. The CDR3 DNA reads as TGTGCCAGCAGCTTAGCACTAGGGCAAGAGACCCAGTACTTC.

V gene TRBV19 combines with J gene TRBJ2-7; D is ambiguous. The CDR3 sequence is 15 residues long. V dropped 3 bases and J dropped 0 bases, with 12 bases sitting between them. The germline V gene has CDR1 LNHDA and CDR2 SQIVND (reference sequence). CDR3 in amino acids: CASSILRSSSYEQYF. CDR3 nucleotides: TGTGCCAGTAGTATTCTTCGGTCGAGCTCCTACGAGCAGTACTTC.

The J gene is TRBJ2-3, the V gene TRBV6-2 or TRBV6-3, with TRBD2 matching 9 bases. This CDR3 comprises 16 residues. V lost 5 bases, J lost 1 base, and 7 bases stayed unmatched. The germline V gene has CDR1 MNHEY and CDR2 SVGEGT. Written as DNA, the CDR3 is TGTGCCAGCAGTACCTTGACTAGCGGAGGCACAGATACGCAGTATTTT. This gives the protein CASSTLTSGGTDTQYF.

The chain combines TRBV7-9 with TRBJ2-2, with TRBD2 as a possible D gene (6 bases). Germline V gene data show CDR1 as SEHNR and CDR2 as FQNEAQ (reference sequence). This CDR3 region has 16 residues. The V end was cut by 5 bases, the J end by 4 bases, with 17 bases between. The chain's CDR3 is CASSRTPGEGTGELFF. The CDR3, as DNA: TGTGCCAGCAGCCGCACCCCGGGAGAGGGCACCGGGGAGCTGTTTTTT.

This sequence joins TRBV2 and TRBJ1-6, with D perhaps TRBD1 (5 bases). Germline V gives CDR1 SNHLY, CDR2 FYNNEI. CDR3 length: 14 residues. Trimming took 10 bases from V and 0 from J, leaving 10 bases between them. CDR3 sequence (DNA): TGTGCCATCAGGGAGAGCTCCTATAATTCACCCCTCCACTTT. Translating gives CAIRESSYNSPLHF.